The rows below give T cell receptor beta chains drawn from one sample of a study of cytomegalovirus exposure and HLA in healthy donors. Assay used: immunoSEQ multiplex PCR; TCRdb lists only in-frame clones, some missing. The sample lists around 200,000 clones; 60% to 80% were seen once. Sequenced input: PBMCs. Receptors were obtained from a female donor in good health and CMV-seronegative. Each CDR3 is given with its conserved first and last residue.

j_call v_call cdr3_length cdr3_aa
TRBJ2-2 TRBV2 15 CASSLQGLGTGELFF
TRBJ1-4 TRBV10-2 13 CANLQGAEEKLFF
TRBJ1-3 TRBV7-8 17 CASSSYRVPSPGNTIYF
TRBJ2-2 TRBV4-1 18 CASSQQTSGGRNTGELFF
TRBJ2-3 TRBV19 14 CASSTGLEIDTQYF
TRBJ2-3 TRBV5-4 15 CASSLATSYTDTQYF
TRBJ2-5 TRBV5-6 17 CASSLNGGAVSSETQYF
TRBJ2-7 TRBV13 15 CASSSLTGTGAEQYF
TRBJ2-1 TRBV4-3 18 CASSQVHSGEGLYNEQFF
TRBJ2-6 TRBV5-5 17 CASSRPQGETGANVLTF
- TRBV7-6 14 CASSLTGATYEQYF
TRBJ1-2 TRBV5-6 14 CASSFWDSFYGYTF
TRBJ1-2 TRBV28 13 CASSITGNYGYTF
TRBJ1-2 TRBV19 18 CASSLAGQGKIGLYGYTF